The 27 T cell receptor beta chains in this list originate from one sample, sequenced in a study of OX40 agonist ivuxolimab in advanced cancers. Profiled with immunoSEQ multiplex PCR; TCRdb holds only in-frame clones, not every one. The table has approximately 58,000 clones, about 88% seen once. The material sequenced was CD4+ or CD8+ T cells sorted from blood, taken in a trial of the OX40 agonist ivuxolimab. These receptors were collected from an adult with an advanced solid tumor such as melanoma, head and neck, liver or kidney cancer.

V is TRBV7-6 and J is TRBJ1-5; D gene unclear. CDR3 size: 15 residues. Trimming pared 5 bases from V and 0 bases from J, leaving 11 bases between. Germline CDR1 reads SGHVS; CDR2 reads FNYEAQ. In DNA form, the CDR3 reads TGTGCCAGCAGCCAGTGGCCCTATAGCAATCAGCCCCAGCATTTT. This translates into CASSQWPYSNQPQHF.

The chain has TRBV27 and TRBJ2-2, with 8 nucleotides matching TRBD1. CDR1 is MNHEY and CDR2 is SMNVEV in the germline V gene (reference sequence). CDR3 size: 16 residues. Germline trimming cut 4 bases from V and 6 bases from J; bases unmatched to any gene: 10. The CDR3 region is CASSSSAGGFPGELFF. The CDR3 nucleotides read TGTGCCAGCAGTTCGAGTGCAGGGGGCTTTCCCGGGGAGCTGTTTTTT.

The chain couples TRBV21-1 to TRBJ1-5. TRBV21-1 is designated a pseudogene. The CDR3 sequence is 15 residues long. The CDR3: CASVFAGDSNQPQHF. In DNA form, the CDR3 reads TGTGCCAGCGTTTTTGCGGGGGACAGCAATCAGCCCCAGCATTTT.

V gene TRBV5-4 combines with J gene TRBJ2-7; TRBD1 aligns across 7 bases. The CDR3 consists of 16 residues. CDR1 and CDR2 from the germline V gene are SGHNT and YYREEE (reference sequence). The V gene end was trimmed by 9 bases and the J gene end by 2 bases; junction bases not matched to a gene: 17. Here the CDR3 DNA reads TGTGCCACAGCAGCCCGAGGGGGCAGAAACCCCTACGAGCAGTACTTC. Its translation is CATAARGGRNPYEQYF.

CDR3: CASSFEGRNTEAFF. CDR3 DNA sequence: TGTGCCAGCAGCTTCGAGGGAAGGAACACTGAAGCTTTCTTT. V is TRBV7-9 and J is TRBJ1-1; D not certain. The CDR3 is 14 residues long. The V end lost 3 bases, the J end lost 1 base, and 9 bases lay between the germline ends. Per the germline V gene, CDR1 is SEHNR and CDR2 is FQNEAQ (reference sequence).

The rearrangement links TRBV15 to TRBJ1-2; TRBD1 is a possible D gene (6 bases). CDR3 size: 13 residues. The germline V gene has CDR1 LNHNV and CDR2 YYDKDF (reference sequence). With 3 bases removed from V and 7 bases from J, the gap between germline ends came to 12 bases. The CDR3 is CATSRGGESGYTF. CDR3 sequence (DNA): TGTGCCACCAGCAGGGGGGGCGAATCTGGCTACACCTTC.

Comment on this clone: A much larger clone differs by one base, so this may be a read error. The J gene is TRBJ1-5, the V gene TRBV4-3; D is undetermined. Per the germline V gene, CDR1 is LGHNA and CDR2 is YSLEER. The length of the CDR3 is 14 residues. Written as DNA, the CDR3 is TGCGTCAGCAGCCAAGAACCCCGTAATCAGCCCCAGCATTTT. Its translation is CVSSQEPRNQPQHF.

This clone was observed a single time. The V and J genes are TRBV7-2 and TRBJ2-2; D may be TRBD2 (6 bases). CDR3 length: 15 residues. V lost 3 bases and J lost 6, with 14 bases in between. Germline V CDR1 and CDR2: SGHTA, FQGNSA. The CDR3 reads CASSFQTSLSGELFF. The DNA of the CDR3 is TGTGCCAGCAGCTTCCAGACTAGTTTGTCCGGGGAGCTGTTTTTT.

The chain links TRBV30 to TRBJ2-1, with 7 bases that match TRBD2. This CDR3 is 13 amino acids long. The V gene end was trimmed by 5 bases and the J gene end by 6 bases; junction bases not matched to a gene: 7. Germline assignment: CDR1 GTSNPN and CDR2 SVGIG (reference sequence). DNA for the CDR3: TGTGCCTGGGGACTAGGAGGGTTCAATGAGCAGTTCTTC. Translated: CAWGLGGFNEQFF.

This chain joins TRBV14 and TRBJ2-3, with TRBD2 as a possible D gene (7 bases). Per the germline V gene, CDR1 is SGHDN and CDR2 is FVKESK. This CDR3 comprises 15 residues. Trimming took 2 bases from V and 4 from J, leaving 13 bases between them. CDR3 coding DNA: TGTGCCAGCAGCCAATGGGGCGGGGGCCCAGATACGCAGTATTTT. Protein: CASSQWGGGPDTQYF.

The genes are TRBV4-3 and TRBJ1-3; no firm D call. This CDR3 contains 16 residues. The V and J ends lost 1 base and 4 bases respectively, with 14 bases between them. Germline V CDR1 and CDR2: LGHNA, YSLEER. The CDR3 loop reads CASSQVIQAGGNTIYF. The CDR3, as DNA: TGCGCCAGCAGCCAAGTTATCCAGGCGGGAGGAAACACCATATATTTT.

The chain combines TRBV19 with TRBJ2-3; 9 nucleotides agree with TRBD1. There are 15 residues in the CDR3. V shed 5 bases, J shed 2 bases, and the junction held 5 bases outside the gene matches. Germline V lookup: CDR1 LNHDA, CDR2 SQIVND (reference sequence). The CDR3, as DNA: TGTGCCAGTAGTGTTGGACAGGGGCCCACAGATACGCAGTATTTT. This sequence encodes CASSVGQGPTDTQYF. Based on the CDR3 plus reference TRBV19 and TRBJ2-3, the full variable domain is DGGITQSPKYLFRKEGQNVTLSCEQNLNHDAMYWYRQDPGQGLRLIYYSQIVNDFQKGDIAEGYSVSREKKESFPLTVTSAQKNPTAFYLCASSVGQGPTDTQYFGPGTRLTVL.

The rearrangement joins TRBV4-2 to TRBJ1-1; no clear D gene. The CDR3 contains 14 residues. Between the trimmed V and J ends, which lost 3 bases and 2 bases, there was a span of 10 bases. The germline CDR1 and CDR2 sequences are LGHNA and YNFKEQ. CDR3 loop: CASSQVNRNTEAFF. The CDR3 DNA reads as TGTGCCAGCAGCCAGGTGAATCGTAACACTGAAGCTTTCTTT.

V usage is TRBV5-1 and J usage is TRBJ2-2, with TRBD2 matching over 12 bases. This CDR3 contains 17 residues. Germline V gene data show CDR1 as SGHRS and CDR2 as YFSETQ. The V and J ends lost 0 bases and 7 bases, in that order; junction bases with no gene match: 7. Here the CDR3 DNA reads TGCGCCAGCAGCTTGGCCCCTCTAGCGGGAGGGAACGGGGAGCTGTTTTTT. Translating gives CASSLAPLAGGNGELFF.

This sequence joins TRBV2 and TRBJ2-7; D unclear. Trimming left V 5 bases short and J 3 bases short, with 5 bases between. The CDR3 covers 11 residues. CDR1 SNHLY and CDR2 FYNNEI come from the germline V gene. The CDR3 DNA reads TGTGCCAGCAGTTTCAGCTACGAGCAGTACTTC. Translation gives CASSFSYEQYF. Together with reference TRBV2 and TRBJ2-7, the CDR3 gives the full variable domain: EPEVTQTPSHQVTQMGQEVILRCVPISNHLYFYWYRQILGQKVEFLVSFYNNEISEKSEIFDDQFSVERPDGSNFTLKIRSTKLEDSAMYFCASSFSYEQYFGPGTRLTVT.

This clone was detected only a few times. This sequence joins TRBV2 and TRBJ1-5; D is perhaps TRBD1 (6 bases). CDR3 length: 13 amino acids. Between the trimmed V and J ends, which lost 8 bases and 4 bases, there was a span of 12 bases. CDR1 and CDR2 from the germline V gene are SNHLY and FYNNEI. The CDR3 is CASRDTRNQPQHF. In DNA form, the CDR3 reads TGTGCCAGCCGGGACACTCGTAATCAGCCCCAGCATTTT. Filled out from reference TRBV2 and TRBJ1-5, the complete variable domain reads EPEVTQTPSHQVTQMGQEVILRCVPISNHLYFYWYRQILGQKVEFLVSFYNNEISEKSEIFDDQFSVERPDGSNFTLKIRSTKLEDSAMYFCASRDTRNQPQHFGDGTRLSIL.

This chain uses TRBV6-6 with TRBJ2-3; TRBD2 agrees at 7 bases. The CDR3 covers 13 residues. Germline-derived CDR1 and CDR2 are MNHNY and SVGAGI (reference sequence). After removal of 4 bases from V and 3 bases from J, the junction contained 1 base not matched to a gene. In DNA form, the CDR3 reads TGTGCCAGCAGTTGGGGGGGGACAGATACGCAGTATTTT. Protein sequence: CASSWGGTDTQYF.

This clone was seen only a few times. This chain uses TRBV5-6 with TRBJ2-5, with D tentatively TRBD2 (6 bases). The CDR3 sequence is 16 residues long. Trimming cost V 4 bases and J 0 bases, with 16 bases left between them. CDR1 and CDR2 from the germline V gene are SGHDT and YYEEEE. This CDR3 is CASSLPSANNQETQYF. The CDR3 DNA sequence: TGTGCCAGCAGCCTTCCTAGCGCGAATAACCAAGAGACCCAGTACTTC.

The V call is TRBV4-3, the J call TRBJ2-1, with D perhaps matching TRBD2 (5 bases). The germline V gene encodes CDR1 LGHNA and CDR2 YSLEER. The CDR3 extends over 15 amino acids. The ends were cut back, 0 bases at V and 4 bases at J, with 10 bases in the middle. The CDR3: CASSQEWTVYNEQFF. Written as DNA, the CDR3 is TGCGCCAGCAGCCAAGAGTGGACTGTTTACAATGAGCAGTTCTTC.

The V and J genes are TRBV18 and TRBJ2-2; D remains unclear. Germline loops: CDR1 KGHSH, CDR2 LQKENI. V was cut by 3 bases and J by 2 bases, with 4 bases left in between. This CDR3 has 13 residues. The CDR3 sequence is CASSPENTGELFF. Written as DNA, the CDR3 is TGTGCCAGCTCACCGGAAAACACCGGGGAGCTGTTTTTT.

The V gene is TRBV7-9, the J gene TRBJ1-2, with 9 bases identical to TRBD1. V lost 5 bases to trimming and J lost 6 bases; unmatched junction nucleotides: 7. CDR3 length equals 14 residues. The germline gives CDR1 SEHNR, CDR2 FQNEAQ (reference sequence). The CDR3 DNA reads TGTGCCAGCAGCCAGGGGACAGGGCTAGATGGCTACACCTTC. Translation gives CASSQGTGLDGYTF.

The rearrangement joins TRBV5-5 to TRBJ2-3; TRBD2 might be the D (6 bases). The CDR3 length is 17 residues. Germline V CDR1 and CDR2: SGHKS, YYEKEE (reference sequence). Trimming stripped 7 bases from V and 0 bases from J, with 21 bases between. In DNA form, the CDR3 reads TGTGCCAGCGCTCCCCAATGGGGGGAGGCCAGCACAGATACGCAGTATTTT. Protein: CASAPQWGEASTDTQYF.

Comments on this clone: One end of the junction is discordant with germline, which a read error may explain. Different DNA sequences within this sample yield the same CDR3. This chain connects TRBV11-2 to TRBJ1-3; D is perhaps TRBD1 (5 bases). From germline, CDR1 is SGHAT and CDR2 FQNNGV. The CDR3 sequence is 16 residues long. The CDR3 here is CASSLELAGSGNTIYF. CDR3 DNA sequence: TGTGCCAGCAGCTTAGAGCTCGCAGGGTCTGGAAACACTATATATTTT.

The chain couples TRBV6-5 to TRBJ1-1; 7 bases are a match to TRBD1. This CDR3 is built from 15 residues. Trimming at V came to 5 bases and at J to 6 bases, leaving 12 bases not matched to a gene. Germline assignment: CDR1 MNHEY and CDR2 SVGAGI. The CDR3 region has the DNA TGTGCCAGCAGTACTCCCCGACAGGGTAGGGCTGAAGCTTTCTTT. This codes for CASSTPRQGRAEAFF.

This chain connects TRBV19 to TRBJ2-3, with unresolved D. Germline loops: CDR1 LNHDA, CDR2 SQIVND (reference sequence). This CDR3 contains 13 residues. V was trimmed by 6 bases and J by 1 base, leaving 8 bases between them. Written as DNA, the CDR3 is TGTGCCAGTAGGAGCAGCGGCACAGATACGCAGTATTTT. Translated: CASRSSGTDTQYF.

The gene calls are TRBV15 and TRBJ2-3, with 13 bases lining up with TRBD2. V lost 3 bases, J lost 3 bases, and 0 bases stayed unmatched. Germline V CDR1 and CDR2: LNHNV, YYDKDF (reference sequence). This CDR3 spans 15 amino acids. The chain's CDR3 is CATSRGLAGTDTQYF. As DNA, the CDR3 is TGTGCCACCAGCAGGGGACTAGCGGGAACAGATACGCAGTATTTT.

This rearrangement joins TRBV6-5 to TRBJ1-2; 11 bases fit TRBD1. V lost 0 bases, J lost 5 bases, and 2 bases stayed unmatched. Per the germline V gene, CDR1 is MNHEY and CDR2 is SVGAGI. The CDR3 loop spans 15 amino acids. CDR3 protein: CASSYSDRGQYGYTF. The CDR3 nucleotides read TGTGCCAGCAGTTACTCGGACAGGGGGCAGTATGGCTACACCTTC.